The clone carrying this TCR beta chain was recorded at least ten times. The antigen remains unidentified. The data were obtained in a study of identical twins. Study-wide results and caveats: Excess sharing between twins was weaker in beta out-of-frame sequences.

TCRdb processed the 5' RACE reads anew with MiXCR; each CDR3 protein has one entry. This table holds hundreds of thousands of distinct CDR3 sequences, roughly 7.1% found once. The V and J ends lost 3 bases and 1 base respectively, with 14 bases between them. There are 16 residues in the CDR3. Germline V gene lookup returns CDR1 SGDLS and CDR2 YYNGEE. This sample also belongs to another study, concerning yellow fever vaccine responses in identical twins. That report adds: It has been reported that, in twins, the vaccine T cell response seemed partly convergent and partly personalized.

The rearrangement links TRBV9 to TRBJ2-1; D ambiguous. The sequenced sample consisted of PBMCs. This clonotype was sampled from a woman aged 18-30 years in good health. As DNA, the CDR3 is TGTGCCAGCAGCGCCCGGTTTGGAGATTCCTACAATGAGCAGTTCTTC. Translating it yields CASSARFGDSYNEQFF.